This is a list of T cell receptor beta chains from one sample in a study of cytomegalovirus exposure and HLA in healthy donors. The method was immunoSEQ multiplex PCR; TCRdb's version includes in-frame clones alone and lacks a portion of them. This sample has fewer than 250,000 clones; around 73% occur once, and the top ten carry approximately 3.8%. Sequenced: PBMCs. Receptors originate from a male donor in good health and CMV-seronegative. Each CDR3 is given with its conserved first and last residue. A D gene is named only where the DNA matches it firmly. Part of the rows lack a size; the others show once, few, many or a class for expanded clones.

d_call: -; v_call: TRBV6-1; clone_size: few; j_call: TRBJ1-5; cdr3_aa: CASSVQFNQPQHF; cdr3_nt: TGTGCCAGCAGTGTACAGTTCAATCAGCCCCAGCATTTT
d_call: TRBD2; v_call: TRBV5-1; clone_size: -; j_call: TRBJ2-5; cdr3_aa: CASTELRGREETQYF; cdr3_nt: TGCGCCAGCACCGAGCTCCGAGGGAGGGAAGAGACCCAGTACTTC
d_call: TRBD1; v_call: TRBV6-6; clone_size: -; j_call: TRBJ2-1; cdr3_aa: CASSYPGGISYNEQFF; cdr3_nt: TGTGCCAGCAGTTACCCAGGGGGCATATCCTACAATGAGCAGTTCTTC
d_call: TRBD1; v_call: TRBV6-1; clone_size: -; j_call: TRBJ2-7; cdr3_aa: CASTETGMSYEQYF; cdr3_nt: TGTGCCAGCACTGAGACAGGGATGTCCTACGAGCAGTACTTC
d_call: -; v_call: TRBV5-8; clone_size: -; j_call: TRBJ1-4; cdr3_aa: CASSHRRLMDEKLFF; cdr3_nt: TGTGCCAGCAGCCACAGGCGCTTGATGGATGAAAAACTGTTTTTT
d_call: TRBD2; v_call: TRBV28; clone_size: once; j_call: TRBJ2-1; cdr3_aa: CASSSSGRVKFF; cdr3_nt: TGTGCCAGCAGTTCCAGCGGGAGGGTCAAGTTCTTC
d_call: TRBD1; v_call: TRBV27; clone_size: -; j_call: TRBJ1-1; cdr3_aa: CASTKTGGSEAFF; cdr3_nt: TGTGCCAGCACCAAAACAGGGGGCTCTGAAGCTTTCTTT
d_call: TRBD2; v_call: TRBV6-4; clone_size: -; j_call: TRBJ2-1; cdr3_aa: CASSYSSGRNNEQFF; cdr3_nt: TGTGCCAGCAGCTATTCTAGCGGGAGAAACAATGAGCAGTTCTTC
d_call: TRBD1; v_call: TRBV27; clone_size: -; j_call: TRBJ1-1; cdr3_aa: CASSPKMGTGGGPNTEAFF; cdr3_nt: TGTGCCAGCAGTCCGAAAATGGGGACAGGGGGTGGGCCGAACACTGAAGCTTTCTTT
d_call: -; v_call: TRBV27; clone_size: -; j_call: TRBJ2-7; cdr3_aa: CASIPTAVWSHEQYF; cdr3_nt: TGTGCCAGCATCCCAACTGCAGTCTGGAGCCACGAGCAGTACTTC
d_call: -; v_call: TRBV7-2; clone_size: -; j_call: TRBJ2-7; cdr3_aa: CASSLVLWAGAGEQYF; cdr3_nt: TGTGCCAGCAGCTTAGTTCTCTGGGCAGGTGCAGGCGAGCAGTACTTC
d_call: -; v_call: TRBV5-1; clone_size: once; j_call: TRBJ2-3; cdr3_aa: CASSLRRREAADTQYF; cdr3_nt: TGCGCCAGCAGCTTGAGGAGAAGGGAGGCGGCAGATACGCAGTATTTT
d_call: TRBD2; v_call: TRBV28; clone_size: -; j_call: TRBJ2-1; cdr3_aa: CASSRHSSGITNEQFF; cdr3_nt: TGTGCCAGCAGCCGCCACTCTAGCGGGATAACCAATGAGCAGTTCTTC
d_call: -; v_call: TRBV19; clone_size: -; j_call: TRBJ2-5; cdr3_aa: CASSMVRRDRKETQYF; cdr3_nt: TGTGCCAGTAGTATGGTCCGGAGGGACAGAAAAGAGACCCAGTACTTC
d_call: TRBD2; v_call: TRBV5-1; clone_size: once; j_call: TRBJ2-3; cdr3_aa: CASGTSGRAGADTQYF; cdr3_nt: TGCGCCAGCGGGACTAGCGGGAGGGCCGGGGCAGATACGCAGTATTTT
d_call: -; v_call: TRBV5-4; clone_size: -; j_call: TRBJ1-2; cdr3_aa: CASSLTGSGYTF; cdr3_nt: TGTGCCAGCAGCTTGACAGGGTCTGGCTACACCTTC
d_call: TRBD2; v_call: TRBV7-9; clone_size: once; j_call: TRBJ2-5; cdr3_aa: CASSFHGLAGMETQYF; cdr3_nt: TGTGCCAGCAGCTTCCATGGACTAGCGGGAATGGAGACCCAGTACTTC
d_call: TRBD2; v_call: TRBV19; clone_size: -; j_call: TRBJ2-3; cdr3_aa: CATHGGGDTQYF; cdr3_nt: TGTGCCACTCACGGGGGGGGAGATACGCAGTATTTT
d_call: -; v_call: TRBV21-1; clone_size: -; j_call: TRBJ2-1; cdr3_aa: CASSNLNSGNPSNEQFF; cdr3_nt: TGTGCCAGCAGCAACCTAAATAGCGGGAACCCCAGCAATGAGCAGTTCTTC
d_call: -; v_call: TRBV4-1; clone_size: -; j_call: TRBJ1-1; cdr3_aa: CASSQGVTGLGMNTEAFF; cdr3_nt: TGCGCCAGCAGCCAGGGGGTAACAGGGCTTGGGATGAACACTGAAGCTTTCTTT
d_call: TRBD1; v_call: TRBV5-1; clone_size: -; j_call: TRBJ1-2; cdr3_aa: CASSQGQTYGYTF; cdr3_nt: TGCGCCAGCAGCCAGGGACAGACTTATGGCTACACCTTC
d_call: TRBD2; v_call: TRBV7-9; clone_size: -; j_call: TRBJ2-5; cdr3_aa: CSSSLTSGQETQYF; cdr3_nt: TGTTCCAGCAGCCTCACTAGCGGCCAAGAGACCCAGTACTTC
d_call: TRBD1; v_call: TRBV27; clone_size: -; j_call: TRBJ2-5; cdr3_aa: CASSTPGQGQETQYF; cdr3_nt: TGTGCCAGCAGTACTCCGGGACAGGGGCAAGAGACCCAGTACTTC
d_call: -; v_call: TRBV15; clone_size: -; j_call: TRBJ2-7; cdr3_aa: CATNKGDGRTYEQYF; cdr3_nt: TGTGCCACCAACAAGGGGGATGGACGGACATACGAGCAGTACTTC